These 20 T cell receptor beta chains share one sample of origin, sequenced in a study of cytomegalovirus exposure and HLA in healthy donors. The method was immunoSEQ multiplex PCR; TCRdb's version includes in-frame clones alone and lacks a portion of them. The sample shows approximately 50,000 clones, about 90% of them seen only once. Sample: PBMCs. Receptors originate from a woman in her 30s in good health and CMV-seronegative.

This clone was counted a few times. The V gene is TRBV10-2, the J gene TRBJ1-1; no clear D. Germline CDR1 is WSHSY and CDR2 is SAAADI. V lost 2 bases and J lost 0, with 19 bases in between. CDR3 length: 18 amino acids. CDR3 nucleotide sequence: TGCGCCAGCAGTGAGGCCCCTCAACGGGTAGGAATGAACACTGAAGCTTTCTTT. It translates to CASSEAPQRVGMNTEAFF.

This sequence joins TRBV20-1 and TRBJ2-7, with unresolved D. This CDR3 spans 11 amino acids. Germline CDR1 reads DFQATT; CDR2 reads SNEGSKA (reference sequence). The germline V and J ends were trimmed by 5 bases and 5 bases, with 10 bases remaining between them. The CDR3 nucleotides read TGCAGTGCTGGGCCAGACCACGAGCAGTACTTC. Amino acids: CSAGPDHEQYF.

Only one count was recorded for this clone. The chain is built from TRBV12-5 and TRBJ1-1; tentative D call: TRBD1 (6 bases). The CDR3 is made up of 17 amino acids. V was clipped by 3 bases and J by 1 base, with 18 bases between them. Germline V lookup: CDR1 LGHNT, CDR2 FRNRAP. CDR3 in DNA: TGTGCTAGTGGTTTCTTCGAGAACAGGGTGGAGAACACTGAAGCTTTCTTT. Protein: CASGFFENRVENTEAFF. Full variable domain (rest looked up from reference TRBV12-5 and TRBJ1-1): DARVTQTPRHKVTEMGQEVTMRCQPILGHNTVFWYRQTMMQGLELLAYFRNRAPLDDSGMPKDRFSAEMPDATLATLKIQPSEPRDSAVYFCASGFFENRVENTEAFFGQGTRLTVV.

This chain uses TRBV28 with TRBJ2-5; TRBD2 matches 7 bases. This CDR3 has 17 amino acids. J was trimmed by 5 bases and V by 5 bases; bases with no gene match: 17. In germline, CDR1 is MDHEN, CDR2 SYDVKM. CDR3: CASSRWREWLESETQYF. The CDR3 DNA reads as TGTGCCAGCAGTCGTTGGCGGGAGTGGTTGGAGTCGGAGACCCAGTACTTC.

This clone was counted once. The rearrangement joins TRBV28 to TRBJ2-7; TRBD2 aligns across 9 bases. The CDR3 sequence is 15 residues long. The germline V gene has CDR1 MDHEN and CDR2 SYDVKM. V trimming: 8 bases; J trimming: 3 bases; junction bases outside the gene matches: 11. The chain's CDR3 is CASGPTGLAFYEQYF. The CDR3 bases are TGTGCCAGCGGACCTACCGGACTAGCGTTCTACGAGCAGTACTTC.

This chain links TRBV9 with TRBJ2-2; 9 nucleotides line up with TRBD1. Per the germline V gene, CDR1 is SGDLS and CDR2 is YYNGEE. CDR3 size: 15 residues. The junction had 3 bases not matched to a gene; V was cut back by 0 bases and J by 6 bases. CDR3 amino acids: CASSVGGQGSGELFF. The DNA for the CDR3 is TGTGCCAGCAGCGTAGGGGGACAGGGTTCCGGGGAGCTGTTTTTT.

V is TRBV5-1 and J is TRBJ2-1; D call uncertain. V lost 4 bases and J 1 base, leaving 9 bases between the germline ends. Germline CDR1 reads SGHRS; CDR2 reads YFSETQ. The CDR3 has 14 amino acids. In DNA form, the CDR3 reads TGCGCCAGCAGCCCCCTTATTTCCTACAATGAGCAGTTCTTC. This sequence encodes CASSPLISYNEQFF.

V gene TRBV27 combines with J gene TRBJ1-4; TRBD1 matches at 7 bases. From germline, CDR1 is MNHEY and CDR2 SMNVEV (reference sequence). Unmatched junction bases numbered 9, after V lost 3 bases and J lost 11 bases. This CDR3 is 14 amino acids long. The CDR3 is CASSFGQGVGKLFF. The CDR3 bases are TGTGCCAGCAGTTTTGGGCAGGGGGTGGGGAAACTGTTTTTT.

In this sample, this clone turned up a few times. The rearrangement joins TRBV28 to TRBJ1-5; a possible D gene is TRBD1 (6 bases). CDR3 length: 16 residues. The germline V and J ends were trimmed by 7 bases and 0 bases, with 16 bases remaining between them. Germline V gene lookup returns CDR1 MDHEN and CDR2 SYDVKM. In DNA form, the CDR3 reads TGTGCCAGCATCAATACAGGGTTAACTAGCAATCAGCCCCAGCATTTT. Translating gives CASINTGLTSNQPQHF.

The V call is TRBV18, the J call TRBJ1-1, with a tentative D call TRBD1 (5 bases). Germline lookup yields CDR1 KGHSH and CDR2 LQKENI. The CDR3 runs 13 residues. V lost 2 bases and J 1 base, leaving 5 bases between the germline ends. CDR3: CASSPTGNTEAFF. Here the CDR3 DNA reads TGTGCCAGCTCACCAACAGGGAACACTGAAGCTTTCTTT.

CDR3 nucleotides: TGTGCCAGCAGCTCCCCGGGACTAGTCTCCTACAATGAGCAGTTCTTC. Protein: CASSSPGLVSYNEQFF. The chain has TRBV7-9 and TRBJ2-1; 8 bases line up with TRBD2. The CDR3 is 16 residues long. CDR1 and CDR2 (germline): SEHNR, FQNEAQ (reference sequence). With 4 bases clipped from V and 0 bases from J, the junction kept 5 bases outside the gene matches.

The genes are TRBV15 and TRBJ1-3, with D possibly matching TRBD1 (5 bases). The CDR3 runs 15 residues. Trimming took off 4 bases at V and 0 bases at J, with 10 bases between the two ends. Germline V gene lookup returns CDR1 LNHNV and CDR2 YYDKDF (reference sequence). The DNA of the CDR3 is TGTGCCACCAGCAAACAGGCGGACTCTGGAAACACCATATATTTT. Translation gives CATSKQADSGNTIYF.

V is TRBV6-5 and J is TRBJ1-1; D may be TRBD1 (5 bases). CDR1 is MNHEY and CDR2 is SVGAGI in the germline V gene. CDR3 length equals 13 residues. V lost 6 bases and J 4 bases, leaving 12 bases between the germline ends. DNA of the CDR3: TGTGCCAGCAGCCTTCGGGACTCCACTGAAGCTTTCTTT. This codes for CASSLRDSTEAFF.

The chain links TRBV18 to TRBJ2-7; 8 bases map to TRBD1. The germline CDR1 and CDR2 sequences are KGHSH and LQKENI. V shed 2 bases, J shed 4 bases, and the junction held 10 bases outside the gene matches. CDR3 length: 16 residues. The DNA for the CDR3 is TGTGCCAGCTCACCAATCCTCAGGACAGGGTTTTACGAGCAGTACTTC. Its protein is CASSPILRTGFYEQYF.

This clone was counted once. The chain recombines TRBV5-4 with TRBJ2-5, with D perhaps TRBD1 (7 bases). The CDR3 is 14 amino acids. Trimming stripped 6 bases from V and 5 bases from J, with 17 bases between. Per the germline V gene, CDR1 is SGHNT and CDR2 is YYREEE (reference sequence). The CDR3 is CASNDRARGETQYF. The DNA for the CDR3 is TGTGCCAGCAACGACAGGGCCCGGGGGGAGACCCAGTACTTC.

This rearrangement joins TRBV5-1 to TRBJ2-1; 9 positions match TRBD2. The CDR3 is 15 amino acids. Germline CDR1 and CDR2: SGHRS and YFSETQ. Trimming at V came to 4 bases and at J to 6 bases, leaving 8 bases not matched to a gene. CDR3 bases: TGCGCCAGCAGCCCCGGACTAGCGCCTCTCAATGAGCAGTTCTTC. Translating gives CASSPGLAPLNEQFF.

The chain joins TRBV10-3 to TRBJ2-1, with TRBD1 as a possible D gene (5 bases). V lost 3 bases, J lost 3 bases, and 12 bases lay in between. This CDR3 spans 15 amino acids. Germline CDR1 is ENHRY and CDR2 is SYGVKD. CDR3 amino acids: CAISDGAADYNEQFF. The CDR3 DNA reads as TGTGCCATCAGTGATGGGGCAGCCGACTACAATGAGCAGTTCTTC.

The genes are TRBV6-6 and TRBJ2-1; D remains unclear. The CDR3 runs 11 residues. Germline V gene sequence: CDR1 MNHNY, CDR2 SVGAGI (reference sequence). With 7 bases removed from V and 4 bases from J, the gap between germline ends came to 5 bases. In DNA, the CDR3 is TGTGCCAGCAACCAGTACAATGAGCAGTTCTTC. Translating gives CASNQYNEQFF.

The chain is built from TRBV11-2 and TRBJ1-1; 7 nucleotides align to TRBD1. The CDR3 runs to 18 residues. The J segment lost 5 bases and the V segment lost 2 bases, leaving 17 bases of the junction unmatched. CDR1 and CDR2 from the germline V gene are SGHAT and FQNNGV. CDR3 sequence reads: CASSLPPSLTGEETEAFF. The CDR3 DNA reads TGTGCCAGCAGCTTACCCCCTTCCCTCACAGGGGAGGAGACTGAAGCTTTCTTT.

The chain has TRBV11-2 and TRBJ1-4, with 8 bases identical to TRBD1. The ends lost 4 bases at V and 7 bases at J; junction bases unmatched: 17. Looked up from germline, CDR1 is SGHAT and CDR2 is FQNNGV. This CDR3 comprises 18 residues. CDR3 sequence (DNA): TGTGCCAGCAGCTCCCTCGACAGGGGAAAGGAGTTAGGTGAAAAACTGTTTTTT. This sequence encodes CASSSLDRGKELGEKLFF.